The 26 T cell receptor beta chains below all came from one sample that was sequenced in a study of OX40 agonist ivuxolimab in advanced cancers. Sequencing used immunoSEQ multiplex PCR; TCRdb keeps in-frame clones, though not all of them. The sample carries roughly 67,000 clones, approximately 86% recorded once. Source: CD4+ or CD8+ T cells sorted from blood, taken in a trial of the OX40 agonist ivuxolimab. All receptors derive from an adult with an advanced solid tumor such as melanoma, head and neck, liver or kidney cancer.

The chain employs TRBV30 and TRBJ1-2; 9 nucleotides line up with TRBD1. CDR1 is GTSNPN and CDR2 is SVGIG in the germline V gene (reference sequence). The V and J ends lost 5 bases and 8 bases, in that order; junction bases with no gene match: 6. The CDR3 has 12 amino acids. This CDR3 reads CAWGTGPGGYTF. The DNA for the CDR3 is TGTGCCTGGGGGACAGGGCCGGGCGGCTACACCTTC.

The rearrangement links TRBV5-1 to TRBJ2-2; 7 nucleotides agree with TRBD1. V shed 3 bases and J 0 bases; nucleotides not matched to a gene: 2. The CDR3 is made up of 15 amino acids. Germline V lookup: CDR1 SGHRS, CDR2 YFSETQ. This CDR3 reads CASSWGQSNTGELFF. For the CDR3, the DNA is TGCGCCAGCAGCTGGGGACAGTCGAACACCGGGGAGCTGTTTTTT.

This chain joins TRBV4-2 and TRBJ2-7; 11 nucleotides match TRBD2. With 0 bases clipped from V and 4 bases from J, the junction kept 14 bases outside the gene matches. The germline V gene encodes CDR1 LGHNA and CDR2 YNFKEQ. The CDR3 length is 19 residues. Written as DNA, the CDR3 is TGTGCCAGCAGCCAAGAGGATTCAGCCGGGACTAGCGGCGCGTACGAGCAGTACTTC. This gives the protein CASSQEDSAGTSGAYEQYF.

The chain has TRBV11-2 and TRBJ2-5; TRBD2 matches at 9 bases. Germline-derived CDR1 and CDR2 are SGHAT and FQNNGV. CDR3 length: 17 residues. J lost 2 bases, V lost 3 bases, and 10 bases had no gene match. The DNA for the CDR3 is TGTGCCAGCAGCTTCCGGGCAAGCGGGGGGCTACAAGAGACCCAGTACTTC. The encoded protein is CASSFRASGGLQETQYF.

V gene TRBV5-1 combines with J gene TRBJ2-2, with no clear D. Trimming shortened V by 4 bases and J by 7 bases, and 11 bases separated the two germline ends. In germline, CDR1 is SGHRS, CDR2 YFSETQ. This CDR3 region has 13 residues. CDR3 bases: TGCGCCAGCAGCCTAAGTACGATCGGGGAGCTGTTTTTT. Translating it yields CASSLSTIGELFF.

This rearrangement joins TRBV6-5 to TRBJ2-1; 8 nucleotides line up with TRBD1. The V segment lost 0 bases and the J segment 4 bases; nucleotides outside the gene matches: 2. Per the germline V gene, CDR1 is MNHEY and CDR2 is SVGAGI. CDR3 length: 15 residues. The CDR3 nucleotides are TGTGCCAGCAGTTACTCCAGGGGGCGTTACAATGAGCAGTTCTTC. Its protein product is CASSYSRGRYNEQFF.

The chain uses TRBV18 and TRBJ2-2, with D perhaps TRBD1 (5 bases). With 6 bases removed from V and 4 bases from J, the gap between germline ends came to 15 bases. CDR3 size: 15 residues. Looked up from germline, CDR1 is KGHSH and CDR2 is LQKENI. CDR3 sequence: CASSPGQGLTGELFF. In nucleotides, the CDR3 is TGTGCCAGCTCCCCCGGGCAGGGCCTCACCGGGGAGCTGTTTTTT.

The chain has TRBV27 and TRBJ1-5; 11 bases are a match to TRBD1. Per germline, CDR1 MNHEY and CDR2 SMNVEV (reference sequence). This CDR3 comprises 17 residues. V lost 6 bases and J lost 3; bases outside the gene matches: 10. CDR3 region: CASSGTGGRLDNQPQHF. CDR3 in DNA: TGTGCCAGCAGCGGGACAGGGGGAAGGTTGGACAATCAGCCCCAGCATTTT.

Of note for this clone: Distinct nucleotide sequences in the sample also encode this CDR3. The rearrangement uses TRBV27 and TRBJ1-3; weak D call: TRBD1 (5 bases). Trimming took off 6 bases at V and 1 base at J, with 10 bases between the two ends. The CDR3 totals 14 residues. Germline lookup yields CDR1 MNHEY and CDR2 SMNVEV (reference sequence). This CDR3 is CASSLGGSGNTIYF. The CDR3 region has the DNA TGTGCCAGCAGCCTCGGGGGGTCTGGAAACACCATATATTTT.

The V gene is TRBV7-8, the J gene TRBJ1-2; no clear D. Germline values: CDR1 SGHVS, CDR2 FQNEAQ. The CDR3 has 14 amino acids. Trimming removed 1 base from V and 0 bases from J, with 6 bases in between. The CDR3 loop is CASSLGTANYGYTF. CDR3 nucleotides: TGTGCCAGCAGCTTAGGCACTGCTAACTATGGCTACACCTTC.

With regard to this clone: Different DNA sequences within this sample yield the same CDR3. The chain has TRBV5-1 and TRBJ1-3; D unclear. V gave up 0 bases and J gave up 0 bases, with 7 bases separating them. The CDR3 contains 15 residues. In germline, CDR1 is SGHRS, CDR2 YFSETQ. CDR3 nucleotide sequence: TGCGCCAGCAGCTTGGATGGAATCTCTGGAAACACCATATATTTT. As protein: CASSLDGISGNTIYF.

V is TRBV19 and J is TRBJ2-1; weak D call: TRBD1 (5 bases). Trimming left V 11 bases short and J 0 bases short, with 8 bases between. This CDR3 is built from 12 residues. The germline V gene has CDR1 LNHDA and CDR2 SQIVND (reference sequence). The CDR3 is CAPGSSYNEQFF. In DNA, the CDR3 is TGTGCCCCAGGGTCCTCCTACAATGAGCAGTTCTTC. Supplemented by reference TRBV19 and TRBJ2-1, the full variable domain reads DGGITQSPKYLFRKEGQNVTLSCEQNLNHDAMYWYRQDPGQGLRLIYYSQIVNDFQKGDIAEGYSVSREKKESFPLTVTSAQKNPTAFYLCAPGSSYNEQFFGPGTRLTVL.

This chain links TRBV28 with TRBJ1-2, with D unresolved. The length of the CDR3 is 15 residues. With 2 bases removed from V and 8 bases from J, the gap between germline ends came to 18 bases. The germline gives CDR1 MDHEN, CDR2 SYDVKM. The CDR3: CASSLTRVGYGGYTF. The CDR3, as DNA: TGTGCCAGCAGTTTAACCCGCGTCGGATATGGAGGCTACACCTTC.

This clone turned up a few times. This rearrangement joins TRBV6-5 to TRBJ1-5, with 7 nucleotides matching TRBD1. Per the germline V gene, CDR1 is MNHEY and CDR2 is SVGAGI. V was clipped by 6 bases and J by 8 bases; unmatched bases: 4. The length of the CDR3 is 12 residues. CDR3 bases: TGTGCCAGCAGATCAGGGGGGGAGCCCCAGCATTTT. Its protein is CASRSGGEPQHF.

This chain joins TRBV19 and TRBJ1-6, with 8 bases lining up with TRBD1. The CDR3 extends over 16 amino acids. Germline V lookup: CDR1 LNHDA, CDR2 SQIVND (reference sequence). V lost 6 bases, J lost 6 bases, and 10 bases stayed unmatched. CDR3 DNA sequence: TGTGCCAGTAGGCCTCCGACAGGGGAGCTTAATTCACCCCTCCACTTT. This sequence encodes CASRPPTGELNSPLHF.

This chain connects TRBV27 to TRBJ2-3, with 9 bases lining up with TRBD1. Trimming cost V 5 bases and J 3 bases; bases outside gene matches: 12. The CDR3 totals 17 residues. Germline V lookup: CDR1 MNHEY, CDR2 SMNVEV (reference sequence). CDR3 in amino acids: CASSPYRGRVETDTQYF. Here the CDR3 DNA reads TGTGCCAGCAGTCCTTACAGGGGGCGAGTGGAAACAGATACGCAGTATTTT.

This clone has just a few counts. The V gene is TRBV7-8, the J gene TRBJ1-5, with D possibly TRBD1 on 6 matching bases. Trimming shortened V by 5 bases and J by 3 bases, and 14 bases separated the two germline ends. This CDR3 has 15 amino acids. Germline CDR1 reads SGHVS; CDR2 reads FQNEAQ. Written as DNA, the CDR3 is TGTGCCAGCAGCCCCTCCCCAGGGGTCAATCAGCCCCAGCATTTT. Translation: CASSPSPGVNQPQHF.

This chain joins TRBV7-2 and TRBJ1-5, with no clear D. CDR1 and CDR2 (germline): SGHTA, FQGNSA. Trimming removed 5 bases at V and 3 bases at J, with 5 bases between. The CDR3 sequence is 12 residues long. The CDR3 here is CASSPTNQPQHF. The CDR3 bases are TGTGCCAGCAGCCCGACCAATCAGCCCCAGCATTTT.

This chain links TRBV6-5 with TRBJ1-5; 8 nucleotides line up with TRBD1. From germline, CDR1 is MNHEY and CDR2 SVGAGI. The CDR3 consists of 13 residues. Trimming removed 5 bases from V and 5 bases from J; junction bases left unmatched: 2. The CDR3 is CASSGQGDQPQHF. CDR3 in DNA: TGTGCCAGCAGTGGACAGGGAGATCAGCCCCAGCATTTT.

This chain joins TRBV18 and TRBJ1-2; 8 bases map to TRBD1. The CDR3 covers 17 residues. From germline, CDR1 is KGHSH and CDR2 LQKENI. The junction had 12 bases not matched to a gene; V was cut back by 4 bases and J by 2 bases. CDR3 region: CASSLGQVEVKNYGYTF. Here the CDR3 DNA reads TGTGCCAGCTCACTGGGACAGGTAGAGGTGAAGAACTATGGCTACACCTTC.

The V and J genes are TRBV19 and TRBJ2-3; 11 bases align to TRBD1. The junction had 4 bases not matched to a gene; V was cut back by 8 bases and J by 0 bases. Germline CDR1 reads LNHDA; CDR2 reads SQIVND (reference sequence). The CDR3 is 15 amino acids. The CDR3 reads CASRDRGISTDTQYF. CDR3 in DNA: TGTGCCAGTCGGGACAGGGGGATTAGCACAGATACGCAGTATTTT. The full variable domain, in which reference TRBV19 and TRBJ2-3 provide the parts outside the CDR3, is DGGITQSPKYLFRKEGQNVTLSCEQNLNHDAMYWYRQDPGQGLRLIYYSQIVNDFQKGDIAEGYSVSREKKESFPLTVTSAQKNPTAFYLCASRDRGISTDTQYFGPGTRLTVL.

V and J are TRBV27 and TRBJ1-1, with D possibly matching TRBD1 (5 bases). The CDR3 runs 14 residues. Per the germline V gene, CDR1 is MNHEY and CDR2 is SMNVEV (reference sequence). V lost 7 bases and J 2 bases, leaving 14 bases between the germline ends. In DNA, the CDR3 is TGTGCCAGCAATCAGGGCTCGTTAAACACTGAAGCTTTCTTT. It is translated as CASNQGSLNTEAFF.

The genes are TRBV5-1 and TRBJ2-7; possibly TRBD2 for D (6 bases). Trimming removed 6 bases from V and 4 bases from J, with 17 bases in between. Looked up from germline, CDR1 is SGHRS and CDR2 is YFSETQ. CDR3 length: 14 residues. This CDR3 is CASTRGGDLYEQYF. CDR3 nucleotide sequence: TGCGCCAGCACGAGAGGCGGGGACCTTTACGAGCAGTACTTC.

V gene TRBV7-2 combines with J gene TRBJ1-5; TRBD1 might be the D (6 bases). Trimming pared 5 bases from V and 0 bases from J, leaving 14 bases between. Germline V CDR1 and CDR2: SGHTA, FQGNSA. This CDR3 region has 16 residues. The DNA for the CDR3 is TGTGCCAGCAGCACTCGGACAGCATATAGCAATCAGCCCCAGCATTTT. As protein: CASSTRTAYSNQPQHF.

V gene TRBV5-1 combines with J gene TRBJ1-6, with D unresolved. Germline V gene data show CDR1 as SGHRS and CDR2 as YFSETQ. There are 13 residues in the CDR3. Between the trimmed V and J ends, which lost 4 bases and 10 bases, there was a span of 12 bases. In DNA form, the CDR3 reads TGCGCCAGCAGCCTTGGGTACGCCTCACCCCTCCACTTT. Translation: CASSLGYASPLHF.

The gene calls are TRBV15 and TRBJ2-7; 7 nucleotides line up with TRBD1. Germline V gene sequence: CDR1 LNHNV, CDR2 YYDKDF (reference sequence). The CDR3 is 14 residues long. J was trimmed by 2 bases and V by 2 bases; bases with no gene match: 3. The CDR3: CATSRFGQAYEQYF. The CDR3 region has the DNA TGTGCCACCAGCAGATTTGGACAGGCCTACGAGCAGTACTTC. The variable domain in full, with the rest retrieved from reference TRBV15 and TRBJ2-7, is DAMVIQNPRYQVTQFGKPVTLSCSQTLNHNVMYWYQQKSSQAPKLLFHYYDKDFNNEADTPDNFQSRRPNTSFCFLDIRSPGLGDTAMYLCATSRFGQAYEQYFGPGTRLTVT.